This T cell receptor (beta chain) was sequenced during a study of cytomegalovirus exposure and HLA in healthy donors (TCRdb year 2017). In the study overall: According to an earlier analysis of a few hundred of the donors, about 170 million T cells yielded 95 million to 140 million unique TCR beta sequences and more than 250 Gb of sequence data. Both class I and class II loci were covered by HLA typing, at four-digit resolution. Rather than drawing on any new phenotypic data, the later analysis identified candidate immune exposures from TCR beta sequences and the way those sequences occurred across donors. The study combined high-throughput TCR immunosequencing, statistical association of individual TCRs with disease status, and machine learning to predict cytomegalovirus infection status. Donor age, sex, ethnicity and CMV serostatus were collected together with the repertoire data. To study patterns of TCR occurrence, a later analysis re-analyzed previously published TCR beta repertoires from 600 to 750 donors and added high-resolution HLA genotyping. The study profiled the T cell repertoires of 500 to 800 subjects by immunosequencing and related them to cytomegalovirus serostatus. An early release that covered more than 550 HLA-typed donors contained about 300 gigabases of sequencing data and around 85 million unique TCR sequences. Because of strong linkage in the cohort, a handful of DR-DQ haplotypes were treated as single units for association and clustering. A later genetic analysis used genome-wide SNP genotypes for about 55% of the 666 donors, treating that subset as a discovery cohort. An earlier analysis of approximately 640 of the donors applied high-throughput TCR beta sequencing to assess whether each TCR beta V gene segment acted as functional or pseudogenic. The study aimed to test whether cataloging public T cell receptors could reveal signatures of past pathogen exposure. The genetic ancestry cluster associated with self-reported Caucasian donors included 81% of the approximately 400 genotyped donors. On average, around 240,000 unique TCR beta nucleotide sequences were sequenced per donor among more than 350 genotyped donors of the cohort, with roughly 18% of those sequences being non-productive. Every discovery cohort repertoire had been produced on one sequencing platform. Along with the approximately 650-subject first cohort, a separate validation cohort of over 90 different subjects was used. Typing coverage differed by locus: A, B, C, DRB1 and DQB1 were typed in about 629-640 donors, DQA1 in approximately 520, DPA1 in 606, and DPB1 in 472.

The full study reports these points: Immune exposure information for the cohort was limited to CMV serostatus. In an earlier analysis of 450 to 750 of the donors, most TCR beta V segments appeared in productive rearrangements about 90% or about 30% of the time, broadly matching IMGT annotations. According to a later analysis, parvovirus B19, influenza, CMV and Epstein-Barr virus appeared linked to several top co-occurrence clusters. The cohort was sequenced for TCR beta chains only, and without alpha or paired-chain data the features that could be detected were limited. Linkage disequilibrium might explain the correlated functional status among segregating V segments, but an unknown experimental factor could not be excluded. A further reported finding was that TCR beta sequences accurately predicted the HLA-A and HLA-B alleles for most subjects in the first cohort. Across donors, most TCR sequences were observed very rarely, whereas some public TCRs were present in many individuals. The study gave a list of 150 to 200 TCR beta chains associated with cytomegalovirus. Most CMV-associated TCR beta chains appeared to be HLA-restricted in a later analysis, and the HLA associations seemed to be driven largely by CMV exposure. In vitro tests confirmed that a few of the cytomegalovirus-associated TCR beta chains recognize cytomegalovirus antigens. Presence/absence analyses assumed roughly uniform sequencing depth across donors, an assumption that may not hold. Compared with the 666-donor mean, donors in an Asian-associated ancestry cluster had fewer N-insertions in productive TCRs, according to a later genetic analysis. The earlier analysis of around 600 of the donors excluded approximately 15 rarely observed V segments, including chromosome 9 orphons, because counts were too low. In a later analysis, HLA-associated TCR beta chains showed more clonal expansion and lower generation probabilities than non-associated chains that were equally common. A later analysis found that TCR association rates varied across HLA loci, with DRB1 alleles showing the most associated TCRs and HLA-C alleles the fewest. A later analysis associated 17,000 or so TCR beta sequences with specific HLA alleles at a false discovery rate of 0.05. The classifier was reported to diagnose cytomegalovirus status with high specificity and sensitivity in both the original cohort and the validation cohort. Because some donors lacked HLA typing at each locus, the association tests relied only on the typed subset. Strong co-occurrence of HLA alleles, especially DR and DQ, made assigning TCR associations to individual alleles difficult. It was suggested by the authors that the approach could potentially be generalized to other disease states and immunological phenotypes. A later genetic analysis associated a missense DCLRE1C variant with V-gene and J-gene trimming of TCR beta chains, and an independent cohort replicated the association. The sequencing pipeline was judged likely to have produced a cluster of highly shared sequence variants as a technical artifact.

Libraries were constructed by the immunoSEQ multiplex PCR assay. For the multiplex PCR, a mixture combining 60 forward primers for TCR Vbeta segments and 13 reverse primers for TCR Jbeta segments was used. The CDR3 region of rearranged TCR beta genes was amplified from genomic DNA with a multiplex PCR assay. On the Illumina HiSeq System, the amplified TCR beta libraries were sequenced as 87-base-pair reads. On the authors' methods: A later analysis tallied 70 million to 100 million unique TCR beta chains across the 666 repertoires, and approximately 12 million of those chains were shared by two or more donors. Raw reads were error-corrected and collapsed into unique sequences with a nearest-neighbor algorithm that merged closely related sequences to remove PCR and sequencing errors. Alignment of CDR3 sequences to IMGT reference sequences was used to assign V, D and J gene segments. For a sequence to be retained, a match of at least six nucleotides was required to both a V gene segment and a J gene segment. Rearrangements were classified as productive when the CDR3 lacked stop codons and remained in frame with V and J, and all other rearrangements were classified as non-productive. CDR3 was defined by IMGT convention, running from the second conserved V-encoded cysteine to the conserved J-encoded phenylalanine. The earlier analysis of some 540 of the donors excluded any sequence lacking an unambiguous match to a single V gene segment. In an earlier analysis of around 590 of the donors, a V segment was called functional when productive rearrangements were above 56.7%, and segregating when the standard deviation between donors exceeded 5%. A statistical classification framework was built to diagnose cytomegalovirus status from the catalog of TCR beta chain sequences. A later analysis assigned V and J genes by comparing TCR nucleotide sequences with IMGT/GENE-DB human TR gene sequences. The TCRdist pipeline was used in a later analysis to assign CDR3 sequences and most-parsimonious VDJ recombination scenarios. In a later analysis, each TCR beta chain was defined by its CDR3 amino acid sequence together with its V-gene family, and reads without a unique V-gene family were excluded. In a later analysis, nearly 600 highly shared, low-generation-probability nucleotide sequences were removed to address suspected cross-contamination and a sequencing artifact. In a later analysis, a clonal expansion index was calculated for each public chain from normalized within-repertoire ranks of inferred template counts. A later analysis computed generation probabilities with a VDJ recombination model fitted to out-of-frame rearrangements, and checked the results against IGoR. Hypergeometric tests were used in a later analysis to score TCR-TCR, TCR-HLA and TCR-CMV co-occurrence, with a repertoire-size bias correction applied to the TCR pairs. To estimate false discovery rates, a later analysis permuted the HLA or CMV assignments 20 times. In a later analysis, co-occurring TCRs were grouped with DBSCAN, and TCRdist sequence similarity was added when clustering was performed within HLA-allele-positive subsets. Repertoires with fewer than 30,000 or more than 120,000 public chains were left out of co-occurrence clustering, as were about five repertoires with anomalous nucleotide sharing. In its TCRdb copy, this immuneACCESS table keeps in-frame sequences only and misses some clones. Where compared with another copy, unresolved V genes explain less than half of these, and the others have no known cause. The V and J calls and clone size are taken from that table; D and trimming were inferred from the DNA. The sample table contains 65,000 to 75,000 clones; only one count was recorded for 74% of them. More than 9.5% of the sample is taken by the ten largest.

A remark on this clone: The antigen it recognizes is unknown. Per-base quality was not reported, and no clone a single base away is much larger than it.

The cohort comprised around 700 healthy bone marrow donors. At the time of sampling, every cohort member was nominally healthy, though immune exposures that went unrecorded were likely present. The donor was CMV seropositive and was included in the group of 290 or so seropositive cohort members. A peripheral blood sample was provided by each donor, and peripheral blood mononuclear cells were used for TCR beta sequencing. Genomic DNA extraction from the blood cell samples was performed with the Qiagen DNeasy Blood Extraction Kit. This clonotype was sampled from a woman aged 55-70 years in good health and CMV-seropositive. What was sequenced was PBMCs.

The CDR3 here reads CASSQDRSYSKNSYNEQFF. The sequenced DNA: TGCGCCAGCAGCCAAGATAGATCGTACAGCAAAAACTCCTACAATGAGCAGTTCTTC. The sequence is built from TRBV4-1 and TRBJ2-1; the D gene lacks a confident call. In the germline V gene, CDR1 corresponds to MGHRA and CDR2 to YSYEKL. V drops 0 bases and J drops 0 bases, leaving 18 bases in between. Spanning cysteine to phenylalanine, the CDR3 consists of 19 amino acids. Only the CDR3 DNA stays, 57 bases, in frame from base 1.